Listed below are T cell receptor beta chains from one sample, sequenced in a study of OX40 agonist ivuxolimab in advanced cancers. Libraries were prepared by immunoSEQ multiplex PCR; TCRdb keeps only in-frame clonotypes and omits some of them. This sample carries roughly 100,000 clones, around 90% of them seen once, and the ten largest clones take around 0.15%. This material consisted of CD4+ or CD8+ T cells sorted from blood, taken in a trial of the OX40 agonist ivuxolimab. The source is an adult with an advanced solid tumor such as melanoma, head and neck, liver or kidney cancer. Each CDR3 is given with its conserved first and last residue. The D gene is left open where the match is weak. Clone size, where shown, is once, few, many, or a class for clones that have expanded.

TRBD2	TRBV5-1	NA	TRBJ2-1	TGCGCCAGCAGCTTGGGCGGGGGGCGTGAGCAGTTCTTC	CASSLGGGREQFF
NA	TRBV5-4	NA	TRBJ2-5	TGTGCCAGCAGCTTGGCCCGGCGGGCCCAAGAGACCCAGTACTTC	CASSLARRAQETQYF
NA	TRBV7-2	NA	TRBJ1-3	TGTGCCAGCAGCTCAGGGGTCGTTTCGGGAAACACCATATATTTT	CASSSGVVSGNTIYF
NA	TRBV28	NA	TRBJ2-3	TGTGCCAGCAGTTTGCCGAGACAGCCCTGGGATACGCAGTATTTT	CASSLPRQPWDTQYF
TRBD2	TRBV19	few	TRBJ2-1	TGTGCCAGTAGTACGCCCCTAGCGGACTCCTACAATGAGCAGTTCTTC	CASSTPLADSYNEQFF
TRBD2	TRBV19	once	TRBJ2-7	TGTGCCAGTAGTCGGGAGGGCGGGAGGCCCTCCTACGAGCAGTACTTC	CASSREGGRPSYEQYF
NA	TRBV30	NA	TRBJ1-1	TGTGCCTGGAGTGGAGAGACAGGTTCTGAAGCTTTCTTT	CAWSGETGSEAFF
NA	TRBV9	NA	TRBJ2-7	TGTGCCAGCAGCCCCCGGGGTGCTTTTCATTACGAGCAGTACTTC	CASSPRGAFHYEQYF
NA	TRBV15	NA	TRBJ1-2	TGTGCCACCAGCAGAGATCGACAGGCGGCCTATGGCTACACCTTC	CATSRDRQAAYGYTF
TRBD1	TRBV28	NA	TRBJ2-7	TGTGCCAGCAGTCCAGGGGACAGGGGCTCCTCCTACGAGCAGTACTTC	CASSPGDRGSSYEQYF
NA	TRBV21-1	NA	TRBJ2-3	TGTGCCAGCAGCAAAGCAGGGACCTCAGGGGCAGATACGCAGTATTTT	CASSKAGTSGADTQYF
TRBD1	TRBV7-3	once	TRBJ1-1	TGTGCCAGCAGCTTCCTAGGACAGGGTACCGAAGCTTTCTTT	CASSFLGQGTEAFF
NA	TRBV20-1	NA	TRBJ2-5	TGCAGTGCTAGTCTAGAGACCCAGTACTTC	CSASLETQYF
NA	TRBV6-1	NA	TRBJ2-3	TGTGCCAGCAGTGAAGCCCAGCACCGCACAGATACGCAGTATTTT	CASSEAQHRTDTQYF
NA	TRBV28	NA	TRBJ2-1	TGTGCCAGCAGTAGAGGGAGCTCCTACAATGAGCAGTTCTTC	CASSRGSSYNEQFF
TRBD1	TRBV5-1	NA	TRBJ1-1	TGCGCCAGCGGATACGGGACAGGGGGATTGAACACTGAAGCTTTCTTT	CASGYGTGGLNTEAFF
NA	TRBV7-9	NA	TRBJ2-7	TGTGCCAGCAGCTTATATACAGGGCAGAAACCCTACGAGCAGTACTTC	CASSLYTGQKPYEQYF
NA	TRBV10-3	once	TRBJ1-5	TGTGCCATCAGGCAGGGCTACCATCAGCCCCAGCATTTT	CAIRQGYHQPQHF
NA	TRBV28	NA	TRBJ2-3	TGTGCCAGCAGTTCATCAGCGGTGGGGGCAGATACGCAGTATTTT	CASSSSAVGADTQYF
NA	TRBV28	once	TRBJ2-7	TGTGCCAGCAGCTCGGCTGGCGTCTACGAGCAGTACTTC	CASSSAGVYEQYF
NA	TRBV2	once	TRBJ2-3	TGTGCCAGAAGGGAGCGTGTCGGCACAGATACGCAGTATTTT	CARRERVGTDTQYF
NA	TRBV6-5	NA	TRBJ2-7	TGTGCCAGCAGTCGCAGGGGTGCGGGGTCTTACGAGCAGTACTTC	CASSRRGAGSYEQYF
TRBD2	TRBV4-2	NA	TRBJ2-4	TGTGCCAGCAGCCAAGGTATAGGGCTAGCGGGGGGGATGTACTTC	CASSQGIGLAGGMYF
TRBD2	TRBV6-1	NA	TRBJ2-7	TGTGCCAGCAGTGAAGCGGCTAGCGGGGCGGTCTACGAGCAGTACTTC	CASSEAASGAVYEQYF
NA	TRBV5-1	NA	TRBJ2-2	TGCGCCAGCAGCTTGCAGGCGGACACCGGGGAGCTGTTTTTT	CASSLQADTGELFF
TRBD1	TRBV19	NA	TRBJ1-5	TGTGCCAGTAGTTGGGGGACAGGGCGATCCAATCAGCCCCAGCATTTT	CASSWGTGRSNQPQHF
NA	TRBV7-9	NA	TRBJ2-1	TGTGCCAGCAGCTTAGCGCGGCCGGGGGCACCTAATGAGCAGTTCTTC	CASSLARPGAPNEQFF